This T cell receptor (beta chain) was found in a study of a mutant IDH1 vaccine in newly diagnosed glioma. Looking at the study overall: Patients were started on vaccination 4-6 weeks after radiotherapy alone, or with temozolomide cycles.

This clone has a handful of counts. The antigen remains unidentified. The CDR3 consists of 16 residues. V lost 3 bases and J lost 3; bases outside the gene matches: 6. The germline V gene encodes CDR1 SGDLS and CDR2 YYNGEE. Specified time point: week 35, safety follow-up. Doses consisted of 300 ug of mutant IDH1 20-mer peptide each, paired with topical imiquimod. This table comes from immunoSEQ multiplex PCR, and its TCRdb copy is limited to in-frame clones, with some not included. The table has about 65,000 clones, 81% seen once. The starting material was PBMCs, obtained from a glioma patient whose treatment included an IDH1 peptide vaccine. V gene TRBV9 combines with J gene TRBJ2-2; 9 positions agree with TRBD1. The sequence came from a man aged 40-50 years with glioma. The CDR3 here is CASSARTGVHTGELFF. CDR3 DNA sequence: TGTGCCAGCAGCGCCAGGACAGGGGTACACACCGGGGAGCTGTTTTTT. The whole variable domain, remainder taken from reference TRBV9 and TRBJ2-2, is DSGVTQTPKHLITATGQRVTLRCSPRSGDLSVYWYQQSLDQGLQFLIQYYNGEERAKGNILERFSAQQFPDLHSELNLSSLELGDSALYFCASSARTGVHTGELFFGEGSRLTVL.